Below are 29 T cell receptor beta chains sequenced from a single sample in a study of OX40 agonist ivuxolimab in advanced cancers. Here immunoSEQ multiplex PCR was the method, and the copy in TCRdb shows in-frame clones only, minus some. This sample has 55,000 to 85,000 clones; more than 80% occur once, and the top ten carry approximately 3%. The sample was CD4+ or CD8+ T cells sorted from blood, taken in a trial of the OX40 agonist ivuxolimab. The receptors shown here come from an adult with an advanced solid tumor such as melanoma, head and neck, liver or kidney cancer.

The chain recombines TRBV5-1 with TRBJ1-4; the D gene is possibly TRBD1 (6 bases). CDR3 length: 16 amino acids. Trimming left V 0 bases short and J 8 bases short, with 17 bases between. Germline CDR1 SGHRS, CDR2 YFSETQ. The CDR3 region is CASSLATGGRGEKLFF. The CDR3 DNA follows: TGCGCCAGCAGCTTGGCCACGGGGGGCCGGGGCGAAAAACTGTTTTTT.

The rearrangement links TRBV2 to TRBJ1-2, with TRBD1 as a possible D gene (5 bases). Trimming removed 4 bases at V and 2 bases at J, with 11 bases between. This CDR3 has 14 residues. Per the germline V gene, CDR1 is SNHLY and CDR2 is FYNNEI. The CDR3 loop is CASSGGQRNYGYTF. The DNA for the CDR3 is TGTGCCAGCAGTGGGGGCCAACGAAACTATGGCTACACCTTC.

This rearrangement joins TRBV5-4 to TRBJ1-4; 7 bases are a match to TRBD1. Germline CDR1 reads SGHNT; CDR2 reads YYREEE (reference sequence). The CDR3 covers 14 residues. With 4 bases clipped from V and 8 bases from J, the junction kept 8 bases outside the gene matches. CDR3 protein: CASSRGRGFEKLFF. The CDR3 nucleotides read TGTGCCAGCAGCCGGGGCAGGGGGTTCGAAAAACTGTTTTTT.

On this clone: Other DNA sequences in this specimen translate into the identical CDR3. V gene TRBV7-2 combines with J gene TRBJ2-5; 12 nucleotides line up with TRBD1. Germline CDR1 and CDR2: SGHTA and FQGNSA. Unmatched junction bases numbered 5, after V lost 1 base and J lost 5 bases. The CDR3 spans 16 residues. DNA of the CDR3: TGTGCCAGCAGCTTAGTGGGGACAGGGGGCCAGGAGACCCAGTACTTC. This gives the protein CASSLVGTGGQETQYF.

The CDR3, as DNA: TGTGCCAGCAGCCCCAGAGGGGGCGGGAACACCGGGGAGCTGTTTTTT. It codes for CASSPRGGGNTGELFF. The chain links TRBV7-2 to TRBJ2-2; TRBD1 aligns across 7 bases. V shed 5 bases, J shed 1 base, and the junction held 7 bases outside the gene matches. Germline assignment: CDR1 SGHTA and CDR2 FQGNSA. CDR3 length equals 16 residues.

The CDR3 protein is CASGTSGVKTQYF. As DNA, the CDR3 is TGTGCCAGCGGGACTAGCGGGGTGAAGACCCAGTACTTC. The V and J genes are TRBV6-5 and TRBJ2-5; 13 bases line up with TRBD2. Germline V lookup: CDR1 MNHEY, CDR2 SVGAGI. V dropped 8 bases and J dropped 6; count of bases not matched to a gene: 3. CDR3 size: 13 residues.

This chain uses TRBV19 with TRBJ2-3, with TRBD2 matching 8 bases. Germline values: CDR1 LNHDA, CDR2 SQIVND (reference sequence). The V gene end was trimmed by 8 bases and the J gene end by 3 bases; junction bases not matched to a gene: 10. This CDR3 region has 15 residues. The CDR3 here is CASERGGFQTDTQYF. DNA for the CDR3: TGTGCCAGTGAACGGGGGGGATTTCAAACAGATACGCAGTATTTT.

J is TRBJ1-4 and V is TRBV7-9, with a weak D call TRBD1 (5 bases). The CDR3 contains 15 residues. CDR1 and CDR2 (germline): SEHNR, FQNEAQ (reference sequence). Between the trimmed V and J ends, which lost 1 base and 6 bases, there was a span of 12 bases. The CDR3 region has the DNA TGTGCCAGCAGCTTAGATTTGGGGGAAGATGAAAAACTGTTTTTT. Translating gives CASSLDLGEDEKLFF.

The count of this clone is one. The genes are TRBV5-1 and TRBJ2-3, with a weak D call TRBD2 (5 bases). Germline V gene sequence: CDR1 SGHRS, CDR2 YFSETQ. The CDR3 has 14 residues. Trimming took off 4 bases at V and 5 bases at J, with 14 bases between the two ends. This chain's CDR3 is CASSARALVDTQYF. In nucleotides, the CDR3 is TGCGCCAGCAGCGCGAGGGCCTTAGTAGATACGCAGTATTTT.

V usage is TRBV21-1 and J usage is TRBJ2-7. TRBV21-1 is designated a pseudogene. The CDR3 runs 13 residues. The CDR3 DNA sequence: TGTGCCAGCAGCAAAATAGGCGAGTACGAGCAGTACTTC. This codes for CASSKIGEYEQYF.

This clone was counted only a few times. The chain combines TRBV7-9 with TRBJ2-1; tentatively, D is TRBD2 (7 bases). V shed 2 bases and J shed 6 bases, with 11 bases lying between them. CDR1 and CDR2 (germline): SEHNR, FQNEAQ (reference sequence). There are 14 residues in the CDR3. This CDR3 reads CASSLSAGANEQFF. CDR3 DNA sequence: TGTGCCAGCAGCTTATCGGCGGGGGCCAATGAGCAGTTCTTC.

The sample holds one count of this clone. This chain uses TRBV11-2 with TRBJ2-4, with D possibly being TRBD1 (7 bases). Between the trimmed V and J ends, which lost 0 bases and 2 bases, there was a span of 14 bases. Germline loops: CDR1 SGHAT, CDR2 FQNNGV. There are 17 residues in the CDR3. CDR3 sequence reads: CASSLDRAGGTKNIQYF. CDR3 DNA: TGTGCCAGCAGCTTAGATAGGGCAGGGGGGACCAAAAACATTCAGTACTTC.

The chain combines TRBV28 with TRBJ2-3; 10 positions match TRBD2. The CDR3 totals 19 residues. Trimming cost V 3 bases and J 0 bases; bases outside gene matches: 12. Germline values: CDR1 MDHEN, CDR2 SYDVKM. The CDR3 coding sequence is TGTGCCAGCAGTTTCCAGCTAGCGGGGGCCGGGGATAGCACAGATACGCAGTATTTT. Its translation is CASSFQLAGAGDSTDTQYF. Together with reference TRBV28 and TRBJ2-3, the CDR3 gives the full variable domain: DVKVTQSSRYLVKRTGEKVFLECVQDMDHENMFWYRQDPGLGLRLIYFSYDVKMKEKGDIPEGYSVSREKKERFSLILESASTNQTSMYLCASSFQLAGAGDSTDTQYFGPGTRLTVL.

CDR3 in DNA: TGTGCCAGCAGCTTTATAGGCCATGCTCAGCCCCAGCATTTT. This sequence encodes CASSFIGHAQPQHF. The chain employs TRBV7-2 and TRBJ1-5; no firm D call. Germline values: CDR1 SGHTA, CDR2 FQGNSA. Trimming left V 3 bases short and J 6 bases short, with 12 bases between. CDR3 size: 14 residues.

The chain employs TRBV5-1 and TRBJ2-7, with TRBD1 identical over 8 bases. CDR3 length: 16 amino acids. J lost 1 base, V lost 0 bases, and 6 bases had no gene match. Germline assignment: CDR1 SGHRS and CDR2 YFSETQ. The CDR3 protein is CASSLGAGQVSYEQYF. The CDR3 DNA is TGCGCCAGCAGCTTGGGGGCGGGACAGGTTTCCTACGAGCAGTACTTC.

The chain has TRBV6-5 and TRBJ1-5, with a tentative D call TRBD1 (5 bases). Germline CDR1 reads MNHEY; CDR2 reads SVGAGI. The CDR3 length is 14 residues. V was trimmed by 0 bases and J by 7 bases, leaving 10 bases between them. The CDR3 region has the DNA TGTGCCAGCAGTTACTCGGGGCCGTTCCAGCCCCAGCATTTT. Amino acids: CASSYSGPFQPQHF.

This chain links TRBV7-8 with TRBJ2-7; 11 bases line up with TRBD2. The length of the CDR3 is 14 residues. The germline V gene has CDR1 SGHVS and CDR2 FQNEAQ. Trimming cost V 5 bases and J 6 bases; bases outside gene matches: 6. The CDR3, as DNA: TGTGCCAGCAGCCTTAGCGGGGGGGCCACCGAGCAGTACTTC. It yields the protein CASSLSGGATEQYF.

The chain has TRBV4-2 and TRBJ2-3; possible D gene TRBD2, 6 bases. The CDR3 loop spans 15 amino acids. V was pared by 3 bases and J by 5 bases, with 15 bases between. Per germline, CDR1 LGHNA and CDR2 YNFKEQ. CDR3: CASSQGPSERDTQYF. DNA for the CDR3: TGTGCCAGCAGCCAGGGTCCTAGCGAAAGAGATACGCAGTATTTT.

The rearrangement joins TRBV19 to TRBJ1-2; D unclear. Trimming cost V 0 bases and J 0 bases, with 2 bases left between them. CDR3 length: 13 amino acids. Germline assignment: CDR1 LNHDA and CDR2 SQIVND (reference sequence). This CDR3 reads CASSIDSNYGYTF. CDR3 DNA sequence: TGTGCCAGTAGTATAGACTCTAACTATGGCTACACCTTC. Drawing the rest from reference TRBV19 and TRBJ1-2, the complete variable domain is DGGITQSPKYLFRKEGQNVTLSCEQNLNHDAMYWYRQDPGQGLRLIYYSQIVNDFQKGDIAEGYSVSREKKESFPLTVTSAQKNPTAFYLCASSIDSNYGYTFGSGTRLTVV.

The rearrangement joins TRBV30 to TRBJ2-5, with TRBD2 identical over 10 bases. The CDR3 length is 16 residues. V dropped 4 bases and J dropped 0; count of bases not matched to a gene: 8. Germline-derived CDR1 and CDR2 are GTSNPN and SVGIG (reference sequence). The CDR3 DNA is TGTGCCTGGAATCAGGTAGCGGGGGGCTACCAAGAGACCCAGTACTTC. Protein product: CAWNQVAGGYQETQYF.

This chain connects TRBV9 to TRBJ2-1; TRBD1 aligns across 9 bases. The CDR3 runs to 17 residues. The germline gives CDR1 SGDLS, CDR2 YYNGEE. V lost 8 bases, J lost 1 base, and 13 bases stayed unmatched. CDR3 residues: CASTTGGARGSYNEQFF. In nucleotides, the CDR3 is TGTGCCAGTACGACAGGGGGGGCCCGGGGATCCTACAATGAGCAGTTCTTC.

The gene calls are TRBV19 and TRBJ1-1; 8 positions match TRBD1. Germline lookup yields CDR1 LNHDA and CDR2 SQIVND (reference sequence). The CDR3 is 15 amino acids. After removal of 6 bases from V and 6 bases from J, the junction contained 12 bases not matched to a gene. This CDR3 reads CASRMTGARGAEAFF. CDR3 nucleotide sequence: TGTGCCAGTAGGATGACAGGGGCAAGGGGGGCTGAAGCTTTCTTT.

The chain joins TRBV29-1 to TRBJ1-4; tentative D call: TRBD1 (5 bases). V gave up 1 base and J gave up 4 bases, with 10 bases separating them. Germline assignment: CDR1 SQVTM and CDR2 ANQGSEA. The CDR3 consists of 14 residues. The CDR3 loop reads CSVEGSGNNEKLFF. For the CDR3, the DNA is TGCAGCGTTGAAGGGTCAGGGAATAATGAAAAACTGTTTTTT.

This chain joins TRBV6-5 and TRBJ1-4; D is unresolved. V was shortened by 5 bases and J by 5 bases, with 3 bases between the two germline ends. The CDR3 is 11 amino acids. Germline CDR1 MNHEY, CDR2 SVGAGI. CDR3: CASSENEKLFF. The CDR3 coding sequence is TGTGCCAGCAGTGAAAATGAAAAACTGTTTTTT.

The CDR3 DNA follows: TGTGCCAGCAGCGCGAGAGGGTCCGAGACCCAGTACTTC. It is translated as CASSARGSETQYF. The chain couples TRBV5-4 to TRBJ2-5; TRBD2 might be the D (5 bases). The V gene lost 4 bases and the J gene lost 5 bases, with 12 bases spanning the gap. The germline V gene has CDR1 SGHNT and CDR2 YYREEE (reference sequence). CDR3 length equals 13 residues.

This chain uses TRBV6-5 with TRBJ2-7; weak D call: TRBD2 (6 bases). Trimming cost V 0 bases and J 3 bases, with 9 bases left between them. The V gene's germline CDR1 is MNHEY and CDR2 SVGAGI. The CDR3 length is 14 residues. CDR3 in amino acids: CASSYSRGNYEQYF. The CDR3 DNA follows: TGTGCCAGCAGTTACTCTCGGGGGAACTACGAGCAGTACTTC.

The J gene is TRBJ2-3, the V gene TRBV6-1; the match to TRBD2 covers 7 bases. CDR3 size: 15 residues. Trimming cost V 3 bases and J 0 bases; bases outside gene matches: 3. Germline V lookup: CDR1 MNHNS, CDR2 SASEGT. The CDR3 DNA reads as TGTGCCAGCAGTGATGCGGGGGTTAGCACAGATACGCAGTATTTT. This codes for CASSDAGVSTDTQYF.

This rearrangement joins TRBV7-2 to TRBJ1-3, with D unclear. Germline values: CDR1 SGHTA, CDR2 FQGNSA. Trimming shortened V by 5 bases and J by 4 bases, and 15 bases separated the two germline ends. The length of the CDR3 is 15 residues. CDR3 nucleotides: TGTGCCAGCAGCGCCAGTCCGGGTCAAGGAAACACCATATATTTT. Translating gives CASSASPGQGNTIYF.

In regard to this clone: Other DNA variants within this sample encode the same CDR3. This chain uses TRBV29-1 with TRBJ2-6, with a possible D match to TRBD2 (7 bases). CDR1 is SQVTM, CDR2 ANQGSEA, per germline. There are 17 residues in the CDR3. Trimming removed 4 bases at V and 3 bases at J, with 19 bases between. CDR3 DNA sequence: TGCAGCGTTGCGGGGGGCCGGGGTTCCATTGGGGCCAACGTCCTGACTTTC. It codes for CSVAGGRGSIGANVLTF.